What follows are 7 T cell receptor beta chains derived from one specimen sequenced in a study of response to subunit inactivated influenza vaccine. TCRdb re-analysed the RT-PCR reads in MiXCR, keeping a single row per CDR3 protein. This sample carries 500,000 or so distinct CDR3 sequences, roughly 9.7% of them seen once, and the ten largest clones take around 12%. The sample consisted of PBMCs from blood, taken roughly 6 weeks after vaccination. All receptors derive from a man aged 50 or older who received an inactivated influenza vaccine.

This clonotype was seen many times. V is TRBV4-1 and J is TRBJ2-1; TRBD1 aligns across 9 bases. V shed 3 bases and J 3 bases; nucleotides not matched to a gene: 9. Per germline, CDR1 MGHRA and CDR2 YSYEKL. The CDR3 runs to 17 residues. The CDR3 region has the DNA TGCGCCAGCAGCCAGGGGACAGGGTCAAACCTCTACAATGAGCAGTTCTTC. It translates to CASSQGTGSNLYNEQFF.

There are many counts of this clonotype. The chain carries TRBV20-1 and TRBJ2-7, with 7 nucleotides matching TRBD1. V shed 4 bases, J shed 5 bases, and the junction held 14 bases outside the gene matches. CDR1 is DFQATT and CDR2 is SNEGSKA in the germline V gene (reference sequence). This CDR3 has 15 amino acids. DNA of the CDR3: TGCAGTGCTACCCGGGACAGATCAAACAAGGACGAGCAGTACTTC. Residues: CSATRDRSNKDEQYF.

In its sample, this clonotype was seen many times. The chain combines TRBV29-1 with TRBJ2-7; D is uncertain. The CDR3 runs to 15 residues. Germline V gene sequence: CDR1 SQVTM, CDR2 ANQGSEA. The germline V and J ends were trimmed by 2 bases and 2 bases, with 16 bases remaining between them. The CDR3 spells CSVEKSGRGTYEQYF. CDR3 DNA sequence: TGCAGCGTTGAAAAGTCAGGTCGAGGCACCTACGAGCAGTACTTC.

This clonotype was detected many times. The chain employs TRBV12-3 or TRBV12-4 and TRBJ2-7; D gene unclear. This CDR3 is built from 12 residues. V gave up 2 bases and J gave up 4 bases, with 6 bases separating them. CDR3 nucleotides: TGTGCCAGCAGTTTAATTCGGTACGAGCAGTACTTC. Translated, it gives CASSLIRYEQYF.

This clonotype has a handful of counts. The chain has TRBV7-9 and TRBJ2-5; D uncertain. V was shortened by 7 bases and J by 3 bases, with 12 bases between the two germline ends. The CDR3 spans 13 residues. Germline V gives CDR1 SEHNR, CDR2 FQNEAQ (reference sequence). The CDR3 loop reads CASTSTTKETQYF. CDR3 bases: TGTGCCAGCACTTCTACTACTAAAGAGACCCAGTACTTC.

In its sample, this clonotype was seen once. The V and J genes are TRBV3-1 and TRBJ2-5; 9 positions agree with TRBD2. Unmatched junction bases numbered 5, after V lost 4 bases and J lost 5 bases. The germline gives CDR1 LGHDT, CDR2 YNNKEL (reference sequence). The CDR3 spans 14 residues. The CDR3 nucleotides read TGTGCCAGCAGCCTTGGGACTAGCAAGGAGACCCAGTACTTC. Protein sequence: CASSLGTSKETQYF.

The chain combines TRBV14 with TRBJ2-4, with D unclear. V dropped 0 bases and J dropped 0 bases, with 9 bases sitting between them. The CDR3 runs 16 residues. Germline loops: CDR1 SGHDN, CDR2 FVKESK. CDR3 sequence (DNA): TGTGCCAGCAGCCAAGATTTAGGGATAGCCAAAAACATTCAGTACTTC. Translation: CASSQDLGIAKNIQYF.